A selection of T cell receptor beta chains follows, all from one sample in a study of PD-L1 blockade in urothelial cancer. Here immunoSEQ multiplex PCR was the method, and the copy in TCRdb shows in-frame clones only, minus some. The profile shows around 100,000 clones, around nine tenths of them singletons. This sample comprised PBMCs, obtained around atezolizumab (anti-PD-L1) treatment. Every receptor here comes from a man between 60 and 70 years old with urothelial cancer. CDR3s include the opening cysteine and the closing phenylalanine or tryptophan. The order of the fields is J gene, D gene, V gene, clone size, CDR3 protein, CDR3 DNA. The D gene is left open where the match is weak. Clone size appears in some rows only: once, few, many, or a class for an expanded clone.

j_gene: TRBJ2-3
d_gene: -
v_gene: TRBV6-6
abundance: -
CDR3aa: CATLENANTDTQYF
CDR3nt: TGTGCCACCCTAGAGAACGCCAACACAGATACGCAGTATTTT

j_gene: TRBJ2-7
d_gene: TRBD2
v_gene: TRBV7-6
abundance: once
CDR3aa: CASSAGHYEQYF
CDR3nt: TGTGCCAGCTCAGCGGGGCACTACGAGCAGTACTTC

j_gene: TRBJ2-6
d_gene: -
v_gene: TRBV11-2
abundance: -
CDR3aa: CASSRGSGANVLTF
CDR3nt: TGTGCCAGCAGCCGGGGCTCTGGGGCCAACGTCCTGACTTTC

j_gene: TRBJ1-5
d_gene: -
v_gene: TRBV6-5
abundance: once
CDR3aa: CASSYGGQGNQPQHF
CDR3nt: TGTGCCAGCAGTTACGGTGGGCAGGGTAATCAGCCCCAGCATTTT

j_gene: TRBJ1-1
d_gene: TRBD1
v_gene: TRBV2
abundance: -
CDR3aa: CASRLTGAGTEAFF
CDR3nt: TGTGCCAGCAGGCTGACAGGGGCCGGCACTGAAGCTTTCTTT

j_gene: TRBJ1-2
d_gene: TRBD1
v_gene: TRBV28
abundance: -
CDR3aa: CASSSGQGPHYGYTF
CDR3nt: TGTGCCAGCAGTTCAGGACAGGGGCCGCACTATGGCTACACCTTC

j_gene: TRBJ2-2
d_gene: -
v_gene: TRBV13
abundance: -
CDR3aa: CASSKDRLFTGELFF
CDR3nt: TGTGCCAGCAGCAAGGACAGATTATTCACCGGGGAGCTGTTTTTT

j_gene: TRBJ2-7
d_gene: -
v_gene: TRBV18
abundance: -
CDR3aa: CASSPRGGASNEQYF
CDR3nt: TGTGCCAGCTCACCAAGGGGGGGGGCGTCCAACGAGCAGTACTTC

j_gene: TRBJ1-4
d_gene: -
v_gene: TRBV5-1
abundance: -
CDR3aa: CATSVTTNEKLFF
CDR3nt: TGCGCCACCTCGGTGACAACTAATGAAAAACTGTTTTTT

j_gene: TRBJ2-1
d_gene: -
v_gene: TRBV29-1
abundance: few
CDR3aa: CSVEVGRNEQFF
CDR3nt: TGCAGCGTTGAAGTGGGCAGAAATGAGCAGTTCTTC

j_gene: TRBJ2-1
d_gene: TRBD1
v_gene: TRBV19
abundance: -
CDR3aa: CASRPRDREEQFF
CDR3nt: TGTGCCAGTAGGCCCCGGGACAGGGAAGAGCAGTTCTTC

j_gene: TRBJ2-4
d_gene: -
v_gene: TRBV13
abundance: -
CDR3aa: CASSLRNIQYF
CDR3nt: TGTGCCAGCAGCTTACGGAACATTCAGTACTTC

j_gene: TRBJ2-1
d_gene: TRBD1
v_gene: TRBV7-3
abundance: -
CDR3aa: CASSHSGTGGYNEQFF
CDR3nt: TGTGCCAGCAGCCACTCCGGGACAGGGGGTTACAATGAGCAGTTCTTC

j_gene: TRBJ2-2
d_gene: -
v_gene: TRBV7-2
abundance: -
CDR3aa: CASSLNVGGNTGELFF
CDR3nt: TGTGCCAGCAGCTTAAATGTCGGTGGGAACACCGGGGAGCTGTTTTTT

j_gene: TRBJ1-2
d_gene: -
v_gene: TRBV19
abundance: -
CDR3aa: CASSIGRSGYTF
CDR3nt: TGTGCCAGTAGTATAGGCCGGAGCGGCTACACCTTC

j_gene: TRBJ2-7
d_gene: -
v_gene: TRBV5-1
abundance: -
CDR3aa: CASRKESNSYEQYF
CDR3nt: TGCGCCAGCAGGAAGGAGTCCAACTCCTACGAGCAGTACTTC

j_gene: TRBJ1-1
d_gene: TRBD1
v_gene: TRBV6-6
abundance: once
CDR3aa: CASSKTGGTEAFF
CDR3nt: TGTGCCAGCAGCAAGACAGGGGGCACTGAAGCTTTCTTT

j_gene: TRBJ2-7
d_gene: -
v_gene: TRBV13
abundance: once
CDR3aa: CASSLGGGNPISYEQYF
CDR3nt: TGTGCCAGCAGCTTAGGAGGAGGAAACCCAATTTCCTACGAGCAGTACTTC